A single sample is the source of the 15 T cell receptor beta chains below, sequenced in a study of blood T cell repertoires in COVID-19. Assay: immunoSEQ multiplex PCR; the TCRdb copy retains only in-frame clones and omits some. This sample carries about 240,000 clones, more than 75% of them seen once, and the ten largest clones take over 9%. Sequencing was done on a sample of peripheral blood. These receptor sequences come from a man of 80 years or more with acute or convalescent COVID-19.

This chain uses TRBV19 with TRBJ1-2; D unclear. The CDR3 extends over 15 amino acids. Germline values: CDR1 LNHDA, CDR2 SQIVND (reference sequence). V was shortened by 4 bases and J by 0 bases, with 12 bases between the two germline ends. CDR3 residues: CASSTTGVPNYGYTF. DNA of the CDR3: TGTGCCAGTAGTACGACGGGAGTTCCTAACTATGGCTACACCTTC. Full variable domain (remainder filled in from reference TRBV19 and TRBJ1-2): DGGITQSPKYLFRKEGQNVTLSCEQNLNHDAMYWYRQDPGQGLRLIYYSQIVNDFQKGDIAEGYSVSREKKESFPLTVTSAQKNPTAFYLCASSTTGVPNYGYTFGSGTRLTVV.

This rearrangement joins TRBV7-2 to TRBJ1-5, with D maybe TRBD1 (6 bases). The V gene's germline CDR1 is SGHTA and CDR2 FQGNSA. With 5 bases removed from V and 6 bases from J, the gap between germline ends came to 11 bases. The CDR3 sequence is 13 residues long. The CDR3 DNA follows: TGTGCCAGCAGCCAGGGACACTCTCAGCCCCAGCATTTT. This encodes CASSQGHSQPQHF.

The chain combines TRBV18 with TRBJ1-5, with D tentatively TRBD1 (5 bases). CDR3 length: 14 amino acids. Germline values: CDR1 KGHSH, CDR2 LQKENI. V gave up 6 bases and J gave up 7 bases, with 16 bases separating them. The CDR3 nucleotides are TGTGCCAGCTCCAGCGGGCAGGGAGGGCAGCCCCAGCATTTT. Translating it yields CASSSGQGGQPQHF.

This chain connects TRBV29-1 to TRBJ1-5; TRBD1 agrees at 9 bases. After removal of 6 bases from V and 0 bases from J, the junction contained 6 bases not matched to a gene. The CDR3 length is 15 residues. Germline V CDR1 and CDR2: SQVTM, ANQGSEA. The CDR3 bases are TGCAGCGTCCGGGACAGGGAACTTAGCAATCAGCCCCAGCATTTT. Encoded protein: CSVRDRELSNQPQHF.

The J gene is TRBJ1-3, the V gene TRBV6-5; D is ambiguous. The CDR3 spans 14 residues. CDR1 MNHEY and CDR2 SVGAGI come from the germline V gene. The V gene lost 6 bases and the J gene lost 0 bases, with 9 bases spanning the gap. This chain's CDR3 is CASSVQDSGNTIYF. The CDR3 DNA reads TGTGCCAGCAGCGTCCAGGACTCTGGAAACACCATATATTTT.

CDR3 sequence: CASRGGLVGGYTF. CDR3 nucleotides: TGTGCCAGCAGAGGCGGTTTGGTAGGCGGCTACACCTTC. This chain uses TRBV28 with TRBJ1-2; D is unclear. The germline V gene encodes CDR1 MDHEN and CDR2 SYDVKM. V shed 6 bases and J shed 8 bases, with 16 bases lying between them. This CDR3 region has 13 residues.

This chain joins TRBV7-2 and TRBJ1-5; D is ambiguous. V shed 0 bases and J shed 3 bases, with 9 bases lying between them. The length of the CDR3 is 15 residues. Germline V gives CDR1 SGHTA, CDR2 FQGNSA. The CDR3 DNA reads as TGTGCCAGCAGCTTAGCAAGTCGGGTCAATCAGCCCCAGCATTTT. Amino acids: CASSLASRVNQPQHF.

This clone has more than one count but fewer than ten. The chain joins TRBV2 to TRBJ2-5, with TRBD2 identical over 12 bases. This CDR3 spans 18 amino acids. Unmatched junction bases numbered 8, after V lost 2 bases and J lost 1 base. Germline assignment: CDR1 SNHLY and CDR2 FYNNEI. The CDR3 coding sequence is TGTGCCAGCAGTGAAAGATGGGGGACTAGCGGGCTCCAAGAGACCCAGTACTTC. As protein: CASSERWGTSGLQETQYF.

J is TRBJ1-2 and V is TRBV7-2, with a tentative D call TRBD1 (5 bases). Trimming removed 1 base from V and 2 bases from J, with 8 bases in between. Germline V gives CDR1 SGHTA, CDR2 FQGNSA. CDR3 length: 14 amino acids. For the CDR3, the DNA is TGTGCCAGCAGCTTAGACTGGGGCAACTATGGCTACACCTTC. Amino acids: CASSLDWGNYGYTF.

The chain joins TRBV7-2 to TRBJ2-5; D possibly corresponds to TRBD2 (6 bases). The CDR3 runs 14 residues. The V end lost 6 bases, the J end lost 0 bases, and 11 bases lay between the germline ends. CDR1 is SGHTA and CDR2 is FQGNSA in the germline V gene. The CDR3 region has the DNA TGTGCCAGCAGTGGCGGGGACTACCAAGAGACCCAGTACTTC. It specifies CASSGGDYQETQYF.

The CDR3 here is CASSLGGGGAGYGYTF. Here the CDR3 DNA reads TGTGCCAGCAGCTTGGGAGGAGGGGGCGCAGGGTACGGCTACACCTTC. The gene calls are TRBV5-8 and TRBJ1-2; 7 bases align to TRBD1. The length of the CDR3 is 16 residues. CDR1 is SGHTS, CDR2 YDEGEE, per germline. V lost 0 bases and J lost 8; bases outside the gene matches: 13.

The genes are TRBV5-4 and TRBJ2-7, with a possible D match to TRBD1 (6 bases). CDR3 length: 15 residues. In germline, CDR1 is SGHNT, CDR2 YYREEE (reference sequence). The V gene lost 0 bases and the J gene lost 3 bases, with 13 bases spanning the gap. CDR3 protein: CASSLAKGVRYEQYF. DNA of the CDR3: TGTGCCAGCAGCTTGGCCAAGGGGGTGCGCTACGAGCAGTACTTC.

The chain has TRBV7-8 and TRBJ1-2; D not certain. Germline lookup yields CDR1 SGHVS and CDR2 FQNEAQ. The V end was cut by 1 base, the J end by 3 bases, with 6 bases between. This CDR3 contains 13 residues. The CDR3 nucleotides read TGTGCCAGCAGCTTAGTCGGAGACTATGGCTACACCTTC. Its translation is CASSLVGDYGYTF.

This chain uses TRBV7-9 with TRBJ1-2, with a possible D match to TRBD1 (5 bases). CDR1 and CDR2 from the germline V gene are SEHNR and FQNEAQ (reference sequence). This CDR3 spans 17 amino acids. V dropped 4 bases and J dropped 4 bases, with 22 bases sitting between them. The DNA of the CDR3 is TGTGCCAGCAGCTCGAATCGTTTACAGGCGCCACTCTATGGCTACACCTTC. This translates into CASSSNRLQAPLYGYTF.

The rearrangement links TRBV6-1 to TRBJ1-6; tentative D call: TRBD1 (6 bases). V was clipped by 3 bases and J by 11 bases, with 11 bases between them. CDR1 and CDR2 from the germline V gene are MNHNS and SASEGT. This CDR3 comprises 13 residues. The CDR3 loop is CASSETRGAPLHF. The CDR3 region has the DNA TGTGCCAGCAGTGAGACCAGGGGTGCACCCCTCCACTTT.